The rows below give T cell receptor beta chains drawn from one sample of a study of shared clonotypes between healthy human individuals. Libraries were prepared by immunoSEQ multiplex PCR; TCRdb keeps only in-frame clonotypes and omits some of them. The sample includes more than 2 million clones, 85% to 95% of them seen just once. The sample taken for sequencing was naive CD4+ T cells sorted from blood. The receptors were gathered from a man aged 18 to 30 in good health. The CDR3 runs from the conserved cysteine through the conserved F or W.

J | V | CDR3
TRBJ2-7 | TRBV18 | CASSPGATPEQYF
TRBJ2-5 | TRBV30 | CAWSQETQYF
NA | TRBV10-2 | CASSEARGLYEQYF
TRBJ2-7 | TRBV2 | CASSAGKSSYEQYF
TRBJ1-1 | TRBV6-6 | CASSKTTEMNTEAFF
TRBJ1-3 | TRBV19 | CASSIQGSSGNTIYF
TRBJ1-3 | TRBV10-3 | CAITRSSGNTIYF
TRBJ2-5 | TRBV10-1 | CASGRDRDQETQYF
TRBJ1-1 | TRBV28 | CASSRGGSANTEAFF
TRBJ2-5 | TRBV28 | CASSFPAGKQETQYF
TRBJ2-3 | TRBV10-3 | CAISRTSGTSTDTQYF
TRBJ1-4 | TRBV27 | CASRGQGEIKLFF
TRBJ1-6 | TRBV19 | CASSIGLKPLHF
TRBJ2-3 | TRBV10-3 | CAISDPSTDTQYF
TRBJ2-1 | TRBV11-2 | CASSQRTGNSYNEQFF
TRBJ1-2 | TRBV2 | CASSGTPNYGYTF
TRBJ1-1 | TRBV5-4 | CASSLRSMDLTEAFF
TRBJ1-5 | TRBV5-8 | CASSHTPPQGQQPQHF
TRBJ1-2 | TRBV20-1 | CSCGQVDGYTF
TRBJ2-1 | TRBV18 | CASSPGLEGEQFF
TRBJ2-7 | TRBV27 | CASRLAGGKYEQYF
TRBJ2-6 | TRBV9 | CASSLKWDRLSGANVLTF
TRBJ1-2 | TRBV20-1 | CSARSIYGYTF
TRBJ2-1 | TRBV5-4 | CASSSGLAGQDEQFF
TRBJ1-1 | TRBV7-2 | CASSFDISNTEAFF
TRBJ2-2 | TRBV4-3 | CASSQVGYTGELFF
TRBJ2-3 | TRBV27 | CASSLSHLLAGGGYTQYF
TRBJ2-2 | TRBV10-2 | CASSTSGGRTGELFF
TRBJ2-4 | TRBV19 | CASSIERKNIQYF
TRBJ2-3 | TRBV6-1 | CASSEGGNTQYF
TRBJ2-1 | TRBV28 | CASQGASSYNEQFF
TRBJ2-7 | TRBV12-5 | CASGFDRATYEQYF
TRBJ1-5 | TRBV6-6 | CASSYGAGTGNQPQHF
TRBJ2-2 | TRBV7-9 | CASSFWEGTGELFF
TRBJ2-3 | TRBV5-1 | CASSLAGTSGGQDTQYF
TRBJ2-7 | TRBV28 | CASSFRGTNYEQYF
TRBJ2-4 | TRBV5-1 | CASSFRQGKNIQYF
TRBJ1-6 | TRBV11-2 | CASSKWDRGLNSPLHF
TRBJ2-2 | TRBV7-2 | CASSMRMTGANTGELFF
TRBJ2-7 | TRBV6-1 | CASSSTGVQYEQYF
TRBJ1-1 | TRBV28 | CASSLQRGTFF
TRBJ1-1 | TRBV28 | CASSPDRVTEAFF
TRBJ1-4 | TRBV6-1 | CASSEEFGEKLFF
TRBJ2-7 | TRBV7-6 | CASSWTDSYEQYF
TRBJ2-7 | TRBV12-5 | CASGLDPWGSGSGEQYF
TRBJ1-1 | TRBV6-5 | CASSYSTARATEAFF
TRBJ2-1 | TRBV7-2 | CASSGDSPGEQFF